One sample yielded the 26 T cell receptor beta chains listed below, sequenced in a study of blood T cells in healthy people across ages. Primed by a sample-barcoded 5' primer and a J-beta primer mix, a second PCR proceeded for about 6 to 12 cycles. Using its own MiXCR run on the 5' RACE reads, TCRdb lists one record per CDR3 protein. The sample includes about a million distinct CDR3 sequences, roughly half of them seen just once. Specimen: blood. Every receptor here comes from a woman aged 55-69 years in good health.

As concerns this clonotype: At one end, the junction sequence differs from germline, possibly due to a read error. This rearrangement joins TRBV28 to TRBJ2-5, with D possibly TRBD2 on 5 matching bases. Germline CDR1 is MDHEN and CDR2 is SYDVKM. The CDR3 sequence is 15 residues long. The DNA of the CDR3 is TGCGCCAGCATTCCCCCGGGAATCCTTGGCAATGAGCAGTACTTC. It codes for CASIPPGILGNEQYF.

V and J are TRBV29-1 and TRBJ2-1; D ambiguous. Germline V CDR1 and CDR2: SQVTM, ANQGSEA. The V end was cut by 4 bases, the J end by 3 bases, with 10 bases between. CDR3 length equals 13 residues. As DNA, the CDR3 is TGCAGCGTTGTATTAGCAAGCTACAATGAGCAGTTCTTC. Translation: CSVVLASYNEQFF.

The chain uses TRBV20-1 and TRBJ2-1; 9 nucleotides line up with TRBD2. The ends lost 6 bases at V and 2 bases at J; junction bases unmatched: 5. This CDR3 is 14 amino acids long. CDR1 is DFQATT and CDR2 is SNEGSKA in the germline V gene (reference sequence). The CDR3 DNA reads as TGCAGTGCACAGGGCGGGAGGGCCTACAATGAGCAGTTCTTC. This translates into CSAQGGRAYNEQFF.

This CDR3 is CASSLNQWDTQYF. The CDR3 bases are TGCGCCAGCAGCCTGAACCAGTGGGATACGCAGTATTTT. The chain links TRBV5-1 to TRBJ2-3; no firm D call. CDR3 length equals 13 residues. Per germline, CDR1 SGHRS and CDR2 YFSETQ. The V end lost 4 bases, the J end lost 6 bases, and 12 bases lay between the germline ends.

The chain joins TRBV5-1 to TRBJ2-5; TRBD1 is a possible D gene (5 bases). Germline CDR1 and CDR2: SGHRS and YFSETQ. Trimming removed 4 bases at V and 7 bases at J, with 14 bases between. This CDR3 is built from 13 residues. DNA of the CDR3: TGCGCCAGCAGCGCAGGGAATCTCGGGACCCAGTACTTC. The encoded protein is CASSAGNLGTQYF.

This clonotype turned up a few times. CDR3 coding DNA: TGTGCCAGCAGTTCTCTAGCGGGAGGGCTAAGGAACAATGAGCAGTACTTC. Protein sequence: CASSSLAGGLRNNEQYF. The chain has TRBV6-2 or TRBV6-3 and TRBJ2-4; 12 bases agree with TRBD2. There are 17 residues in the CDR3. Unmatched junction bases numbered 17, after V lost 4 bases and J lost 13 bases. CDR1 MNHEY and CDR2 SVGEGT come from the germline V gene.

This clonotype was recorded once. A read error may produce the germline difference seen at one junction end. The chain carries TRBV5-4 and TRBJ2-1; D not resolved. The CDR3 sequence is 11 residues long. The germline gives CDR1 SGHNT, CDR2 YYREEE (reference sequence). CDR3 DNA sequence: TGTGCCAGCAGCTTAGGTAATGGGCAGTTCTTC. Residues: CASSLGNGQFF.

The chain combines TRBV20-1 with TRBJ2-7; perhaps TRBD2 as D (6 bases). Trimming removed 3 bases from V and 6 bases from J, with 21 bases in between. Germline CDR1 DFQATT, CDR2 SNEGSKA (reference sequence). This CDR3 has 15 amino acids. The CDR3 DNA sequence: TGCAGTGCTAGGGCGAAAACGGGGGTTGATTCCGAGCAGTACTTC. This translates into CSARAKTGVDSEQYF.

The V gene is TRBV7-9, the J gene TRBJ2-4, with D possibly being TRBD1 (6 bases). The J call may be mistaken, given a closer DNA end match to TRBJ2-5. This CDR3 is built from 15 residues. Germline lookup yields CDR1 SEHNR and CDR2 FQNEAQ (reference sequence). The CDR3 bases are TGTGCCAGCAGCTCATCCGACAGGTACCAAGAGACCCAGTACTTC. It is translated as CASSSSDRYQETQYF.

The chain links TRBV4-1 to TRBJ2-3, with 10 bases matching TRBD2. V was pared by 1 base and J by 0 bases, with 13 bases of the junction left unmatched. The length of the CDR3 is 20 residues. Germline V gene lookup returns CDR1 MGHRA and CDR2 YSYEKL. The CDR3 DNA reads TGCGCCAGCAGCCAAGTGCCTAGCGGGAGCGCCGAACGCAGCACAGATACGCAGTATTTT. It translates to CASSQVPSGSAERSTDTQYF.

V gene TRBV7-2 combines with J gene TRBJ2-1; the D gene is possibly TRBD2 (6 bases). This CDR3 is built from 14 residues. The germline V gene has CDR1 SGHTA and CDR2 FQGNSA. V was trimmed by 6 bases and J by 5 bases, leaving 14 bases between them. CDR3 in amino acids: CASSPSGYNNEQFF. In DNA form, the CDR3 reads TGTGCCAGCAGTCCCAGCGGGTATAACAATGAGCAGTTCTTC.

This clonotype came up a few times. V gene TRBV28 combines with J gene TRBJ2-3; tentatively, D is TRBD2 (5 bases). This CDR3 comprises 15 residues. V gave up 5 bases and J gave up 2 bases, with 14 bases separating them. Germline CDR1 reads MDHEN; CDR2 reads SYDVKM. The CDR3 DNA reads as TGTGCCAGCAGTCCACAGAGGGCCGTCACAGATACGCAGTATTTT. As protein: CASSPQRAVTDTQYF.

The CDR3 DNA is TGTGCCACCAAGGCGGGGGATCACACCGGGGAGCTGTTTTTT. Translating gives CATKAGDHTGELFF. The genes are TRBV12-3 or TRBV12-4 and TRBJ2-2; 7 nucleotides align to TRBD2. The CDR3 is 14 residues long. V lost 10 bases, J lost 3 bases, and 8 bases stayed unmatched.

V gene TRBV29-1 combines with J gene TRBJ2-1; maybe TRBD1 (6 bases). This CDR3 spans 13 amino acids. In germline, CDR1 is SQVTM, CDR2 ANQGSEA. With 7 bases removed from V and 4 bases from J, the gap between germline ends came to 14 bases. In DNA form, the CDR3 reads TGCAGCGCACAGGGTTTAAATTACAATGAGCAGTTCTTC. Its translation is CSAQGLNYNEQFF.

The rearrangement joins TRBV5-1 to TRBJ1-2; 10 positions match TRBD1. The CDR3 runs 17 residues. Per germline, CDR1 SGHRS and CDR2 YFSETQ. J lost 2 bases, V lost 4 bases, and 11 bases had no gene match. The CDR3 nucleotides are TGCGCCAGCAGCACCGGGACAGGGGCCTTCGGGAACTATGGCTACACCTTC. Its protein is CASSTGTGAFGNYGYTF.

This chain joins TRBV4-2 and TRBJ2-3, with 11 bases lining up with TRBD2. The germline CDR1 and CDR2 sequences are LGHNA and YNFKEQ. The CDR3 covers 19 residues. The ends lost 1 base at V and 2 bases at J; junction bases unmatched: 11. The CDR3 DNA follows: TGTGCCAGCAGCCAAGGAGGACTAGCGGGTTATCTCCTCACAGATACGCAGTATTTT. Protein: CASSQGGLAGYLLTDTQYF.

This clonotype was recorded once. The V gene is TRBV24-1, the J gene TRBJ2-4; 8 nucleotides match TRBD2. J gave up 13 bases and V 7 bases, and 14 bases lay outside the gene matches. CDR3 size: 14 residues. Looked up from germline, CDR1 is KGHDR and CDR2 is SFDVKD. The CDR3 nucleotides read TGTGCCACCAGCCTAACCGGGGGGGACAATGAGCAGTACTTC. It encodes CATSLTGGDNEQYF.

This clonotype was seen a few times. V usage is TRBV20-1 and J usage is TRBJ2-1, with 14 bases matching TRBD2. In germline, CDR1 is DFQATT, CDR2 SNEGSKA (reference sequence). Trimming cost V 0 bases and J 8 bases; bases outside gene matches: 6. The CDR3 has 16 residues. For the CDR3, the DNA is TGCAGTGCTAGAGACCGGACTAGCGGGAGGTACGATGAGCAGTTCTTC. Protein sequence: CSARDRTSGRYDEQFF.

This chain joins TRBV30 and TRBJ1-2; tentatively, D is TRBD1 (6 bases). This CDR3 has 13 amino acids. CDR1 is GTSNPN and CDR2 is SVGIG in the germline V gene (reference sequence). Trimming stripped 2 bases from V and 8 bases from J, with 15 bases between. The CDR3 sequence is CAWSTTGTSGYTF. CDR3 bases: TGTGCCTGGAGTACGACCGGGACATCGGGCTACACCTTC.

The chain joins TRBV4-1 to TRBJ1-1; 11 positions agree with TRBD1. Germline CDR1 reads MGHRA; CDR2 reads YSYEKL. This CDR3 spans 17 amino acids. V was clipped by 0 bases and J by 6 bases; unmatched bases: 9. CDR3 amino acids: CASSQDSGTGGRAEAFF. The CDR3 nucleotides read TGCGCCAGCAGCCAAGACTCCGGGACAGGGGGGCGAGCTGAAGCTTTCTTT.

A few counts support this clonotype. The rearrangement uses TRBV29-1 and TRBJ2-7; D is unresolved. CDR3 length: 12 amino acids. CDR1 is SQVTM and CDR2 is ANQGSEA in the germline V gene. Deletions cut 4 bases from V and 6 bases from J, with 13 bases between. The CDR3 sequence: CSVGARFGEQYF. CDR3 in DNA: TGCAGCGTTGGCGCCAGGTTCGGCGAGCAGTACTTC.

This clonotype was observed a few times. The chain couples TRBV6-1 to TRBJ1-5, with 8 bases lining up with TRBD1. CDR1 MNHNS and CDR2 SASEGT come from the germline V gene. This CDR3 contains 14 residues. Losses at the gene ends were 6 bases for V and 6 bases for J; bases not matched to a gene: 7. The CDR3 loop reads CASSLGQGGQPQHF. The CDR3 region has the DNA TGTGCCAGCAGCCTCGGACAGGGAGGTCAGCCCCAGCATTTT.

The chain has TRBV7-9 and TRBJ2-3, with TRBD1 matching 9 bases. The CDR3 sequence is 15 residues long. Trimming at V came to 4 bases and at J to 2 bases, leaving 4 bases not matched to a gene. Germline V CDR1 and CDR2: SEHNR, FQNEAQ (reference sequence). CDR3 protein: CASSWTGVHTDTQYF. The CDR3 DNA is TGTGCCAGCAGCTGGACAGGGGTCCACACAGATACGCAGTATTTT.

The chain employs TRBV29-1 and TRBJ1-1; TRBD1 might be the D (6 bases). The germline V gene encodes CDR1 SQVTM and CDR2 ANQGSEA. Trimming took off 7 bases at V and 3 bases at J, with 27 bases between the two ends. This CDR3 has 17 residues. CDR3 DNA sequence: TGCAGCGCAAAGACTAGGACAGCCGCTCTTTTAGACACTGAAGCTTTCTTT. Translated, it gives CSAKTRTAALLDTEAFF.

This clonotype has just a few counts. CDR3 bases: TGCGCCAGCAGCCAAACTACAGGGGCTTACGAGCAGTACTTC. Translating gives CASSQTTGAYEQYF. J is TRBJ2-7 and V is TRBV4-1, with TRBD1 matching over 7 bases. CDR1 and CDR2 from the germline V gene are MGHRA and YSYEKL. This CDR3 is built from 14 residues. V gave up 2 bases and J gave up 4 bases; unmatched junction bases: 5.

In this sample, this clonotype turned up many times. This sequence joins TRBV3-1 and TRBJ2-5, with D perhaps matching TRBD1 (6 bases). Germline-derived CDR1 and CDR2 are LGHDT and YNNKEL (reference sequence). V lost 3 bases, J lost 5 bases, and 10 bases lay in between. This CDR3 has 13 amino acids. The CDR3 spells CASSQGARETQYF. The CDR3 coding sequence is TGTGCCAGCAGCCAGGGGGCTAGGGAGACCCAGTACTTC.